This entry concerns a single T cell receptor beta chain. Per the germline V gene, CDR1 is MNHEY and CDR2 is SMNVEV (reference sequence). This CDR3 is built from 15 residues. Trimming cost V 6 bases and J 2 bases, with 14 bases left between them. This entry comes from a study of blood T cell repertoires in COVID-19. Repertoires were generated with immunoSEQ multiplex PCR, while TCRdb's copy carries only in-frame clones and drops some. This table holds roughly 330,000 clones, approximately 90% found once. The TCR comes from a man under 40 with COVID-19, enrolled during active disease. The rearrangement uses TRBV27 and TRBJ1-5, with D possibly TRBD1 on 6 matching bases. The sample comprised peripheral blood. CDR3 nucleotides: TGTGCCAGCAGGGAGGCGGGGGCAGGCAATCAGCCCCAGCATTTT. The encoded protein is CASREAGAGNQPQHF.